This entry features one T cell receptor beta chain sequence. V gave up 5 bases and J gave up 4 bases; unmatched junction bases: 5. Germline-derived CDR1 and CDR2 are SSHAT and FNYEAQ (reference sequence). The CDR3 is 15 residues long. In the source study's methods: Reference gene primer amplification yielded estimated nucleated cell counts. Clones were read by immunoSEQ multiplex PCR, and TCRdb kept only the in-frame ones, dropping some. V and J calls and clone size are as listed in that table; D and trimming were resolved from the DNA. The table shows just over 250,000 clones, with 75% to 95% occurring only once. This entry is derived from a study of blood T cell repertoires in COVID-19. Seattle enrolled patients during active infection and tracked them longitudinally.

The sequenced sample was peripheral blood. The receptor's source is a person under 30 with COVID-19, enrolled during active disease. This chain connects TRBV7-7 to TRBJ2-5, with 12 bases matching TRBD2. CDR3 residues: CASSRLAGVGETQYF. The CDR3 DNA follows: TGTGCCAGCAGCCGACTAGCGGGAGTGGGAGAGACCCAGTACTTC.